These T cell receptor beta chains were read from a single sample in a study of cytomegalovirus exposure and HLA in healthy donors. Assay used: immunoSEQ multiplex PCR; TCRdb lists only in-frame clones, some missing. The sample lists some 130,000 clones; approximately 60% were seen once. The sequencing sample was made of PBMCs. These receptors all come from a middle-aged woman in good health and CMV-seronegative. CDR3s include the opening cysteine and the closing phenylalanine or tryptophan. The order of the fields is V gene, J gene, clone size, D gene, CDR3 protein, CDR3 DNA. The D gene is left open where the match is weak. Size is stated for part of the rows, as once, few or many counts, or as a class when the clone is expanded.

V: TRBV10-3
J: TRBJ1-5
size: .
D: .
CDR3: CAISEGGRNQPQHF
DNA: TGTGCCATCAGTGAGGGGGGCAGGAATCAGCCCCAGCATTTT

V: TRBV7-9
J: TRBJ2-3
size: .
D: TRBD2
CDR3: CASSLAASGAPDTQYF
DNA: TGTGCCAGCAGCTTAGCGGCTAGCGGGGCTCCAGATACGCAGTATTTT

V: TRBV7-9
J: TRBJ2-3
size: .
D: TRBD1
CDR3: CASSLSLGGADTQYF
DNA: TGTGCCAGCAGCTTATCGCTAGGGGGCGCAGATACGCAGTATTTT

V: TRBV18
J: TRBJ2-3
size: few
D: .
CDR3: CASSPGLSTDTQYF
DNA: TGTGCCAGCTCACCAGGGCTCAGCACAGATACGCAGTATTTT

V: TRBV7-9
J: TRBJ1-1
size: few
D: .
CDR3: CASSLAVLETEAFF
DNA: TGTGCCAGCAGCTTAGCTGTCCTAGAGACTGAAGCTTTCTTT

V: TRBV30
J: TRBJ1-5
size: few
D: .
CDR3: CAWSAGHYSNQPQHF
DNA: TGTGCCTGGAGTGCGGGACATTATAGCAATCAGCCCCAGCATTTT

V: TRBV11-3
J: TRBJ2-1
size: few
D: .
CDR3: CASSSQGHNEQFF
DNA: TGTGCCAGCAGCTCCCAGGGGCACAATGAGCAGTTCTTC

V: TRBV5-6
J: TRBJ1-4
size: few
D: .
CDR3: CASSFGGGSNEKLFF
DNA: TGTGCCAGCAGCTTTGGCGGAGGCTCTAATGAAAAACTGTTTTTT

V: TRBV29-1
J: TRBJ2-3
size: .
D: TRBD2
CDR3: CSVGTSGGGADTQYF
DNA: TGCAGCGTTGGGACTAGCGGGGGCGGGGCAGATACGCAGTATTTT

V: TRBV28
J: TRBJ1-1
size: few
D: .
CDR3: CASSAGGRTFF
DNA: TGTGCCAGCAGTGCGGGGGGAAGAACTTTCTTT

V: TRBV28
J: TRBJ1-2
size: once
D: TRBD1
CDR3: CASSPPGQGSYGYTF
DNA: TGTGCCAGCAGTCCGCCGGGACAGGGCTCCTATGGCTACACCTTC

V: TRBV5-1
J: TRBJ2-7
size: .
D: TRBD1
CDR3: CAGSLTGTGGYEQYF
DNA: TGCGCCGGCAGCTTAACCGGGACAGGGGGATACGAGCAGTACTTC

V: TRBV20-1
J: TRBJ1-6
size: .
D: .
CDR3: CIPRGYSPLHF
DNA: TGCATCCCCAGAGGGTACTCACCCCTCCACTTT

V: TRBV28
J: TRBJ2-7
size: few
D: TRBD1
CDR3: CASRSGGSYEQYF
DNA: TGTGCCAGCAGATCAGGGGGCTCCTACGAGCAGTACTTC

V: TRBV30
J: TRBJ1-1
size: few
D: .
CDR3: CAWNSGFTEAFF
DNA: TGTGCCTGGAATTCGGGGTTTACTGAAGCTTTCTTT

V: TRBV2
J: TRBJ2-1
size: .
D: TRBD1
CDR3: CASSGDRGPYEQFF
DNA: TGTGCCAGCAGTGGTGACAGGGGTCCATATGAGCAGTTCTTC

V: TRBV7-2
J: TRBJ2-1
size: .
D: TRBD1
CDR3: CASSLDRVNEQFF
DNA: TGTGCCAGCAGCCTTGACAGGGTGAATGAGCAGTTCTTC

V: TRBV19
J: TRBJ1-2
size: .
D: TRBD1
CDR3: CASSMGQYDGYTF
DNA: TGTGCCAGTAGTATGGGACAGTACGATGGCTACACCTTC

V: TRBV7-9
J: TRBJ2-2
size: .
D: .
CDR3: CALPRAGQTITGELFF
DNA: TGTGCCTTACCCCGGGCGGGACAGACTATCACCGGGGAGCTGTTTTTT

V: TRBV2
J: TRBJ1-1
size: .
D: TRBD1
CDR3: CASIPDRSNTEAFF
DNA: TGTGCCAGCATTCCGGACAGGTCGAACACTGAAGCTTTCTTT

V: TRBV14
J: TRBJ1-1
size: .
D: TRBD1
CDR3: CASSQALGDTGGLRTEAFF
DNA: TGTGCCAGCAGCCAAGCCCTTGGTGACACAGGGGGTCTGCGAACTGAAGCTTTCTTT

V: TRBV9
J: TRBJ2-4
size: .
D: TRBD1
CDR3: CASSVEGAAKNIQYF
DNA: TGTGCCAGCAGCGTAGAGGGGGCAGCCAAAAACATTCAGTACTTC